The next 7 T cell receptor beta chains were all read from a single sample in a study of blood T cell repertoires in COVID-19. Method: immunoSEQ multiplex PCR; TCRdb's copy keeps in-frame clones and lacks some. Altogether about 180,000 clones are present, roughly nine tenths being singletons, with the ten largest covering 1% to 1.5%. The specimen sequenced was PBMCs or T cells enriched from blood (not recorded which). The receptors were sampled from a human donor with acute COVID-19. The donor label of this sample is uncertain.

The chain joins TRBV6-1 to TRBJ1-1; D may be TRBD1 (6 bases). V lost 4 bases, J lost 0 bases, and 27 bases lay in between. This CDR3 is 20 amino acids long. Looked up from germline, CDR1 is MNHNS and CDR2 is SASEGT. CDR3: CASSARGPWERVGMNTEAFF. The CDR3 DNA reads as TGTGCCAGCAGTGCGCGGGGGCCATGGGAAAGGGTTGGAATGAACACTGAAGCTTTCTTT.

As for this clone: Relative to the germline gene, one junction end is altered; a read error may explain this. The chain combines TRBV15 with TRBJ2-1; 9 bases fit TRBD2. The V gene's germline CDR1 is LNHNV and CDR2 YYDKDF (reference sequence). This CDR3 is built from 16 residues. The CDR3 region has the DNA TGTGCCCCCAGCACCGGGGGCGGGGGGGCCGGCAATGAGCAGTTCTTC. As protein: CAPSTGGGGAGNEQFF.

This clone was found a few times. The sample has other DNA sequences that encode this CDR3 too. V and J are TRBV4-1 and TRBJ1-4; no clear D gene. The CDR3 runs to 14 residues. Germline CDR1 is MGHRA and CDR2 is YSYEKL. Trimming left V 2 bases short and J 2 bases short, with 6 bases between. The CDR3 protein is CASSQRGTNEKLFF. The DNA for the CDR3 is TGCGCCAGCAGCCAACGAGGGACTAATGAAAAACTGTTTTTT.

V gene TRBV27 combines with J gene TRBJ1-1; the D is unclear. This CDR3 has 14 residues. Trimming removed 2 bases from V and 2 bases from J, with 9 bases in between. Germline CDR1 reads MNHEY; CDR2 reads SMNVEV (reference sequence). The CDR3 nucleotides are TGTGCCAGCAGTTTAGGCCAGGCTAACACTGAAGCTTTCTTT. This gives the protein CASSLGQANTEAFF.

The rearrangement links TRBV18 to TRBJ1-2; D not resolved. V dropped 3 bases and J dropped 8 bases, with 16 bases sitting between them. The CDR3 has 14 amino acids. CDR1 KGHSH and CDR2 LQKENI come from the germline V gene. The CDR3 region is CASSPEGSAWGYTF. In nucleotides, the CDR3 is TGTGCCAGCTCACCGGAAGGAAGCGCATGGGGCTACACCTTC. Together with reference TRBV18 and TRBJ1-2, the CDR3 gives the full variable domain: NAGVMQNPRHLVRRRGQEARLRCSPMKGHSHVYWYRQLPEEGLKFMVYLQKENIIDESGMPKERFSAEFPKEGPSILRIQQVVRGDSAAYFCASSPEGSAWGYTFGSGTRLTVV.

In DNA form, the CDR3 reads TGTGCCAGCAGCGCGAGGGGGACTAGTACGGCGGAGACCCAGTACTTC. Its protein is CASSARGTSTAETQYF. The chain joins TRBV9 to TRBJ2-5; 8 bases line up with TRBD2. The CDR3 has 16 amino acids. V lost 3 bases and J lost 5; bases outside the gene matches: 12. Per germline, CDR1 SGDLS and CDR2 YYNGEE. Complete variable domain (other parts from reference TRBV9 and TRBJ2-5): DSGVTQTPKHLITATGQRVTLRCSPRSGDLSVYWYQQSLDQGLQFLIQYYNGEERAKGNILERFSAQQFPDLHSELNLSSLELGDSALYFCASSARGTSTAETQYFGPGTRLLVL.

The chain couples TRBV6-5 to TRBJ2-7, with D possibly being TRBD2 (5 bases). Germline CDR1 reads MNHEY; CDR2 reads SVGAGI. Trimming pared 5 bases from V and 2 bases from J, leaving 13 bases between. The CDR3 has 14 residues. The CDR3 region has the DNA TGTGCCAGCAGTCCCTTTAGCGAGACCTACGAGCAGTACTTC. The encoded protein is CASSPFSETYEQYF.